The rows below give T cell receptor beta chains drawn from one sample of a study of Ad26.COV2.S vaccination and SARS-CoV-2 variants. TCRdb keeps only in-frame clones here, not all; method: immunoSEQ multiplex PCR. Among about 280,000 clones listed, about 90% were seen once. The sequences come from peripheral blood, collected in a trial of Ad26.COV2.S vaccine versus placebo. These receptors all stem from a person aged 18-60 years who received the Ad26.COV2.S COVID-19 vaccine or a placebo. Each CDR3 is given with its conserved first and last residue. A D gene is named only where the DNA matches it firmly. Clone size is not always given. Where it is, it says once, few, many or a class for expanded clones.

TRBD2 | TRBJ2-3 | . | TRBV4-3 | TGCGCCAGCAGCCAAGAGCCCCCAGCGGGGGGGGCAGATACGCAGTATTTT | CASSQEPPAGGADTQYF
. | TRBJ2-3 | . | TRBV9 | TGTGCCAGCAGCTCCACCCTTAGCGGACAGCCTGGGTATTTT | CASSSTLSGQPGYF
TRBD1 | TRBJ1-1 | . | TRBV5-6 | TGTGCCAGCAGCCTGGGACAGCGGAACACTGAAGCTTTCTTT | CASSLGQRNTEAFF
. | TRBJ1-2 | once | TRBV6-6 | TGTGCCAGCAGTTATGACCGAACCAACTATGGCTACACCTTC | CASSYDRTNYGYTF
. | TRBJ2-5 | . | TRBV5-1 | TGCGCCAGCAGCTTTTCTCCAGGGCGAGAGACCCAGTACTTC | CASSFSPGRETQYF
TRBD1 | TRBJ2-4 | . | TRBV13 | TGTGCCAGCAGCTTAGGCCTTAGGGGGCAGAAAAACATTCAGTACTTC | CASSLGLRGQKNIQYF
TRBD1 | TRBJ1-5 | . | TRBV29-1 | TGCAGCGTTGGTCCCCTTACTTCCCAACAGGGGGCAAAGGATCAGCCCCAGCATTTT | CSVGPLTSQQGAKDQPQHF
. | TRBJ2-7 | . | TRBV3-1/TRBV3-2 | TGTGCCAGCAGCCAAGCTGGCGCTAGGGAGCAGTACTTC | CASSQAGAREQYF
. | TRBJ2-2 | . | TRBV6-2/TRBV6-3 | TGTGCCAGCAGTCTAACAGAGACCGGGGAGCTGTTTTTT | CASSLTETGELFF
. | TRBJ2-2 | . | TRBV5-1 | TGCGCCAGCAGCTTGGCTCAGACGAACACCGGGGAGCTGTTTTTT | CASSLAQTNTGELFF
. | TRBJ2-2 | . | TRBV19 | TGTGCCAGTAGTATCGCAGGATCCACCGGGGAGCTGTTTTTT | CASSIAGSTGELFF
. | TRBJ2-7 | . | TRBV7-9 | TGTGCCAGCAGCACTGGGGCCGGCTTCGGATACGAGCAGTACTTC | CASSTGAGFGYEQYF
. | TRBJ1-1 | . | TRBV5-1 | TGCGCCAGCAGTTCCGACCCGGCTCCGAACACTGAAGCTTTCTTT | CASSSDPAPNTEAFF
. | TRBJ1-4 | . | TRBV9 | TGTGCCAGCTCTCCGGGGCCGGCTTATGAAAAACTGTTTTTT | CASSPGPAYEKLFF
TRBD1 | TRBJ1-4 | once | TRBV5-1 | TGCGCCAGCAGCTTGGATCTAGGACAGGGACCTGAAAAACTGTTTTTT | CASSLDLGQGPEKLFF
. | TRBJ1-1 | . | TRBV5-6 | TGTGCCAGCAGCCGAGGCAATTTGAACACTGAAGCTTTCTTT | CASSRGNLNTEAFF
TRBD1 | TRBJ1-2 | . | TRBV12-3/TRBV12-4 | TGTGCCAGCAGTTCAGGGACAGGCCCCTACACCTTC | CASSSGTGPYTF
TRBD2 | TRBJ2-2 | . | TRBV27 | TGTGCCAGCAGACCCCGACTAGCGGGGGGTTACGGGGAGCTGTTTTTT | CASRPRLAGGYGELFF
TRBD1 | TRBJ1-4 | . | TRBV5-1 | TGCGCCAGCAGCTGGGGGACAGGGAACGAAAAACTGTTTTTT | CASSWGTGNEKLFF
TRBD1 | TRBJ2-1 | . | TRBV6-2/TRBV6-3 | TGTGCCAGCAGTCCCAGTGGGACAGGGGTATACAATGAGCAGTTCTTC | CASSPSGTGVYNEQFF
. | TRBJ2-1 | . | TRBV20-1 | TGCAGTGCTAGACCGAATGAGCAGTTCTTC | CSARPNEQFF
TRBD1 | TRBJ2-7 | . | TRBV12-5 | TGTGCTAGTGGTTTGGGAGTCAGGGGGCGCGAGCAGTACTTC | CASGLGVRGREQYF
. | TRBJ2-5 | . | TRBV6-5 | TGTGCCAGCAGGGACCAAGAGACCCAGTACTTC | CASRDQETQYF
. | TRBJ1-6 | . | TRBV5-1 | TGCGCCAGCAGCGGGGGAGGCGGAAATTCACCCCTCCACTTT | CASSGGGGNSPLHF
. | TRBJ1-2 | . | TRBV7-9 | TGTGCCAGCAGCTTAGCCCCGGGACATTCCTATGGCTACACCTTC | CASSLAPGHSYGYTF
TRBD1 | TRBJ1-4 | . | TRBV2 | TGTGCCAGCAGTCCTACAGGGGACATTAAAGAAAAACTGTTTTTT | CASSPTGDIKEKLFF
. | TRBJ1-6 | few | TRBV4-2 | TGTGCCAGCAGCCAGACCCTAGGTCTCTCCTATAATTCACCCCTCCACTTT | CASSQTLGLSYNSPLHF
TRBD1 | TRBJ1-2 | . | TRBV3-1/TRBV3-2 | TGTGCCAGCAGCCAAGGGGGACAGGGGTTGAAGGGCTACACCTTC | CASSQGGQGLKGYTF
. | TRBJ2-7 | . | TRBV6-5 | TGTGCCAGCAGGCCGGACGGGTACTCCTACGAGCAGTACTTC | CASRPDGYSYEQYF
. | TRBJ1-1 | . | TRBV9 | TGTGCCAGCAGCGGGGGCCCCGCGGGGCTTGAAGCTTTCTTT | CASSGGPAGLEAFF
. | TRBJ1-4 | . | TRBV5-1 | TGCGCCAGCAGCCTGGGGGACGCAACTAATGAAAAACTGTTTTTT | CASSLGDATNEKLFF
. | TRBJ1-2 | once | TRBV11-2 | TGTGCCAGCAGCCCCCCGGTGGGGGGAGGGGTCTATGGCTACACCTTC | CASSPPVGGGVYGYTF
. | TRBJ1-6 | . | TRBV27 | TGTGCCAGCACCCCTAAGTCCAGACTGAATTCACCCCTCCACTTT | CASTPKSRLNSPLHF
. | TRBJ1-5 | . | TRBV5-1 | TGCGCCAGTCGACCTGGGAGCGGGGGCCAGCCCCAGCATTTT | CASRPGSGGQPQHF
TRBD1 | TRBJ2-3 | . | TRBV30 | TGTGCCTGGGGGGACAGGGCCTCAGATACGCAGTATTTT | CAWGDRASDTQYF
TRBD2 | TRBJ2-7 | . | TRBV27 | TGTGCCAGCAGTTTATTTCCGGGACTAGCGGGAATCGAGCAGTACTTC | CASSLFPGLAGIEQYF
. | TRBJ2-7 | once | TRBV9 | TGTGCCAGCAGCGTAGGCCTAGCCGGCGGCTACGAGCAGTACTTC | CASSVGLAGGYEQYF
. | TRBJ2-6 | . | TRBV5-1 | TGCGCCAGCAGGACAACTGGGGCCAACGTCCTGACTTTC | CASRTTGANVLTF
. | TRBJ2-7 | . | TRBV18 | TGTGCCAGCTCACCAGCAGCAGGGTACGAGCAGTACTTC | CASSPAAGYEQYF
. | TRBJ1-5 | . | TRBV7-8 | TGTGCCAGCAGCTCAGGGCCGTATCAGCCCCAGCATTTT | CASSSGPYQPQHF
. | TRBJ2-2 | . | TRBV5-4 | TGTGCCAGCAGCTTATATAGAACGGGAATGTCCGGGGAGCTGTTTTTT | CASSLYRTGMSGELFF
. | TRBJ1-1 | . | TRBV6-2/TRBV6-3 | TGTGCCAGCAGTGGGGGCAGGACAGTCACTGAAGCTTTCTTT | CASSGGRTVTEAFF
. | TRBJ2-7 | . | TRBV4-1 | TGCGCCAGCAGCCAAGCAGGGGCGAGCTCCTACGAGCAGTACTTC | CASSQAGASSYEQYF
. | TRBJ1-4 | . | TRBV6-5 | TGTGCCAGCAGTACTTCTGGGAGGCAAAAACTGTTTTTT | CASSTSGRQKLFF